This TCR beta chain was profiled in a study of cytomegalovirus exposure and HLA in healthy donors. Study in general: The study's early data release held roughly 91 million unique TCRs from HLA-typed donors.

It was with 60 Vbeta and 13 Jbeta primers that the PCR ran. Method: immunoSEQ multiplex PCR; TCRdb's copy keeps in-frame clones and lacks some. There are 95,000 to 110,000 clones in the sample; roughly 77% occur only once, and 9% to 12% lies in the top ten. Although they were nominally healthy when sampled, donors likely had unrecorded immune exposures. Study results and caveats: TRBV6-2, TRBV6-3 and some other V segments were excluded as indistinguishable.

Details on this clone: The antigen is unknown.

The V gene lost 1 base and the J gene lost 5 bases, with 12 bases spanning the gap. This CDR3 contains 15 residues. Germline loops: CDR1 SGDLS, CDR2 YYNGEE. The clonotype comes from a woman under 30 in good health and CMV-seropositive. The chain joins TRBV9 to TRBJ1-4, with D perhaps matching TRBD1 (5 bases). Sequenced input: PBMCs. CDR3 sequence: CASSVQQGRNEKLFF. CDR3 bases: TGTGCCAGCAGCGTACAGCAGGGAAGGAATGAAAAACTGTTTTTT.